This T cell receptor (beta chain) originates from a study of cytomegalovirus exposure and HLA in healthy donors. Study at large: The Caucasian-associated ancestry cluster held 65% to 90% of 398 genotyped donors.

The study's findings and limits: Three of the chains that were CMV-associated were confirmed in vitro to be specific for CMV antigens. The availability of immune exposure information extended only to CMV serostatus.

On this clone: Its cognate antigen is unknown.

The CDR3 sequence is 16 residues long. The trim removed 1 base at V and 3 bases at J, leaving 8 bases unmatched. Looked up from germline, CDR1 is SGHTA and CDR2 is FQGTGA. PCR was performed using 60 Vbeta and 13 Jbeta primers. Assay used: immunoSEQ multiplex PCR; TCRdb lists only in-frame clones, some missing. The sample lists fewer than 85,000 clones; 65% to 90% were seen once. This sequence was found in a man in his 70s in good health and CMV-seropositive. This chain links TRBV7-3 with TRBJ1-1; 7 bases agree with TRBD1. Source material: PBMCs. The CDR3 DNA is TGTGCCAGCAGCTTAAATAGCTACAGGGGTTACACTGAAGCTTTCTTT. Its translation: CASSLNSYRGYTEAFF.